Listed below are T cell receptor beta chains from one sample, sequenced in a study of blood T cell repertoires in COVID-19. Data came from immunoSEQ multiplex PCR; TCRdb stores just in-frame clones and leaves some out. The table shows about 35,000 clones, with roughly 86% occurring only once. The sequencing input was peripheral blood. These receptors originate from a man at least 80 years old with active or convalescent COVID-19. CDR3s include the opening cysteine and the closing phenylalanine or tryptophan. The D gene is left open where the match is weak. The size entry is marked missing in some rows and otherwise reads once, few, many or a size class.

d_gene,abundance,v_gene,j_gene,CDR3nt,CDR3aa
TRBD1,NA,TRBV4-2,TRBJ1-5,TGTGCCAGCAGCATGACAGGGGGTCAGCCCCAGCATTTT,CASSMTGGQPQHF
TRBD2,NA,TRBV4-3,TRBJ2-7,TGCGCCAGCAGCCATGGACTAGCGAGTTCCTACGAGCAGTACTTC,CASSHGLASSYEQYF
NA,NA,TRBV24-1,TRBJ2-3,TGTGCCACCAGTGCTAACACAGGGGATACGCAGTATTTT,CATSANTGDTQYF
TRBD1,NA,TRBV6-6,TRBJ2-7,TGTGCCAGCACCTTACTCCCGGGACAGGGGGCTTTCGAGCAGTACTTC,CASTLLPGQGAFEQYF
TRBD2,NA,TRBV20-1,TRBJ2-3,TGCAGTGCTAGTAGGACTAGCGGGATGGTTGTAGGGACAGATACGCAGTATTTT,CSASRTSGMVVGTDTQYF
NA,few,TRBV7-8,TRBJ2-7,TGTGCCAGCAGCTTAGCCCAGGTTTACAACGAGCAGTACTTC,CASSLAQVYNEQYF
NA,NA,TRBV21-1,TRBJ1-4,TGTGCCAGCAGCACCCGGACAGGGCCTAATGAAAAACTGTTTTTT,CASSTRTGPNEKLFF
NA,NA,TRBV6-5,TRBJ2-6,TGTGCCAGCAGGCCTCAGGGTTCTGGGGCCAACGTCCTGACTTTC,CASRPQGSGANVLTF
NA,NA,TRBV7-9,TRBJ1-4,TGTGCCAGCAGCTTCGCCCCGGGAACTAATGAAAAACTGTTTTTT,CASSFAPGTNEKLFF
TRBD1,NA,TRBV7-6,TRBJ1-1,TGTGCCAGCAGCTTAGGGACAGGGGGAGGTTCTGAAGCTTTCTTT,CASSLGTGGGSEAFF
NA,NA,TRBV2,TRBJ1-4,TGTGCCAGCAGTGAGCAGACCAGGATTAATGAAAAACTGTTTTTT,CASSEQTRINEKLFF
TRBD1,NA,TRBV5-1,TRBJ2-4,TGCGCCAGCAGCCCCGGACAGGAGGAAAACATTCAGTACTTC,CASSPGQEENIQYF
NA,once,TRBV7-9,TRBJ2-5,TGTGCCAGCAGCTTCGGGCAAGAGACCCAGTACTTC,CASSFGQETQYF
NA,once,TRBV6-4,TRBJ1-2,TGTGCCAGCAGTGAAACCTGGCTCGGGGGTGGCTACACCTTC,CASSETWLGGGYTF
TRBD1,few,TRBV7-3,TRBJ2-2,TGTGCCAGCAGCTTGACAGGGCCCGGGGAGCTGTTTTTT,CASSLTGPGELFF
NA,NA,TRBV3-1/TRBV3-2,TRBJ2-1,TGTGCCAGCAGACCGGGACTGTCCAATGAGCAGTTCTTC,CASRPGLSNEQFF
NA,NA,TRBV28,TRBJ2-1,TGTGCCAGCAGTTCGGCCCCGGGCAATGAGCAGTTCTTC,CASSSAPGNEQFF
TRBD1,NA,TRBV19,TRBJ2-2,TGTGCCAGTAGCAGGGGGACAGGGAACACCGGGGAGCTGTTTTTT,CASSRGTGNTGELFF
TRBD1,NA,TRBV10-3,TRBJ2-3,TGTGCCATCAGAGAGGACAGGGGGGCCACAGATACGCAGTATTTT,CAIREDRGATDTQYF
TRBD1,NA,TRBV6-5,TRBJ2-3,TGTGCAAACAGGGACAGGCTCACAGATACGCAGTATTTT,CANRDRLTDTQYF
NA,NA,TRBV5-4,TRBJ1-4,TGTGCCAGCAGCCTACAGGGTAGAGAAAAACTGTTTTTT,CASSLQGREKLFF
NA,NA,TRBV5-4,TRBJ1-2,TGTGCCAGCAGCTTGAGAGGGGGTTACTATGGCTACACCTTC,CASSLRGGYYGYTF
TRBD2,once,TRBV7-9,TRBJ2-5,TGTGCCAGCAGCTCGGGGACTAGCGGGGTGGCCCAGTACTTC,CASSSGTSGVAQYF
NA,NA,TRBV6-5,TRBJ2-3,TGTGCCAGCACTAACCCCGACAGTTTACCAGATACGCAGTATTTT,CASTNPDSLPDTQYF